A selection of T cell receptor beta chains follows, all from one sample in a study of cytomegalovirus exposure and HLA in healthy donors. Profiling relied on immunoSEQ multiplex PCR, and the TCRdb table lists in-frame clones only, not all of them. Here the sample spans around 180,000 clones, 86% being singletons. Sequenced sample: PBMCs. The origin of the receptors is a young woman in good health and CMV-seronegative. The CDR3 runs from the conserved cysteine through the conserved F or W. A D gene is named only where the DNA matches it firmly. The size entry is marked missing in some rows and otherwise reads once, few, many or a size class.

CDR3aa: CASREGQNQPQHF
CDR3nt: TGTGCCAGCAGGGAAGGGCAGAATCAGCCCCAGCATTTT
abundance: .
j_gene: TRBJ1-5
d_gene: .
v_gene: TRBV6-1

CDR3aa: CASMGQGGQPQHF
CDR3nt: TGTGCCAGTATGGGACAGGGAGGCCAGCCCCAGCATTTT
abundance: .
j_gene: TRBJ1-5
d_gene: TRBD1
v_gene: TRBV19

CDR3aa: CATSRGLAGGQETQYF
CDR3nt: TGTGCCACCAGCAGGGGACTAGCGGGAGGCCAAGAGACCCAGTACTTC
abundance: .
j_gene: TRBJ2-5
d_gene: TRBD2
v_gene: TRBV15

CDR3aa: CASSFGQGFLFEQFF
CDR3nt: TGTGCCAGCAGCTTTGGACAGGGATTCTTGTTTGAGCAGTTCTTC
abundance: once
j_gene: TRBJ2-1
d_gene: TRBD1
v_gene: TRBV7-9

CDR3aa: CASSLEPGSRQETQYF
CDR3nt: TGCGCCAGCAGCTTGGAGCCAGGGTCGAGACAAGAGACCCAGTACTTC
abundance: .
j_gene: TRBJ2-5
d_gene: .
v_gene: TRBV5-1

CDR3aa: CASSLAGGAGTEAFF
CDR3nt: TGTGCCAGCAGCTTGGCCGGAGGGGCCGGGACTGAAGCTTTCTTT
abundance: .
j_gene: TRBJ1-1
d_gene: .
v_gene: TRBV5-8

CDR3aa: CASSGGQLNYGYTF
CDR3nt: TGCGCCAGCAGCGGCGGACAGCTTAACTATGGCTACACCTTC
abundance: few
j_gene: TRBJ1-2
d_gene: .
v_gene: TRBV5-1

CDR3aa: CASSPGPGQGGPLGYEQYF
CDR3nt: TGTGCCAGCAGCCCAGGCCCAGGACAGGGTGGCCCCTTAGGCTACGAGCAGTACTTC
abundance: .
j_gene: TRBJ2-7
d_gene: TRBD1
v_gene: TRBV7-3

CDR3aa: CASSVPQGLGYGYTF
CDR3nt: TGTGCCAGTAGTGTACCTCAGGGTCTCGGGTATGGCTACACCTTC
abundance: .
j_gene: TRBJ1-2
d_gene: .
v_gene: TRBV19

CDR3aa: CASSLRPLPDRSKNHSTDTQYF
CDR3nt: TGTGCCAGCAGTCTTCGTCCTCTTCCCGACAGGTCCAAAAATCACAGCACAGATACGCAGTATTTT
abundance: .
j_gene: TRBJ2-3
d_gene: .
v_gene: TRBV27

CDR3aa: CASSSRLAGSTNEQFF
CDR3nt: TGTGCCAGCAGCTCCAGACTAGCGGGGTCAACCAATGAGCAGTTCTTC
abundance: .
j_gene: TRBJ2-1
d_gene: TRBD2
v_gene: TRBV7-2

CDR3aa: CASSHTGWGDQPQHF
CDR3nt: TGTGCCAGCAGCCACACGGGATGGGGTGATCAGCCCCAGCATTTT
abundance: few
j_gene: TRBJ1-5
d_gene: .
v_gene: TRBV7-9

CDR3aa: CSVNIGTGGNTGELFF
CDR3nt: TGCAGCGTTAACATTGGGACAGGGGGCAACACCGGGGAGCTGTTTTTT
abundance: .
j_gene: TRBJ2-2
d_gene: TRBD1
v_gene: TRBV29-1

CDR3aa: CASSFSTDTEAFF
CDR3nt: TGCGCCAGCAGCTTCTCGACAGACACTGAAGCTTTCTTT
abundance: .
j_gene: TRBJ1-1
d_gene: .
v_gene: TRBV5-1

CDR3aa: CASSLVLGDTGELFF
CDR3nt: TGTGCCAGCAGCTTGGTCCTAGGGGACACCGGGGAGCTGTTTTTT
abundance: .
j_gene: TRBJ2-2
d_gene: .
v_gene: TRBV5-4

CDR3aa: CASSVDRDYEQYF
CDR3nt: TGTGCCAGCAGCGTAGACAGGGATTACGAGCAGTACTTC
abundance: .
j_gene: TRBJ2-7
d_gene: .
v_gene: TRBV9

CDR3aa: CASSGKTTGTEAFF
CDR3nt: TGTGCCAGCAGTGGGAAAACTACTGGCACTGAAGCTTTCTTT
abundance: .
j_gene: TRBJ1-1
d_gene: .
v_gene: TRBV2

CDR3aa: CASSHQGNFPEQFF
CDR3nt: TGCGCCAGCAGCCACCAGGGGAATTTTCCTGAGCAGTTCTTC
abundance: .
j_gene: TRBJ2-1
d_gene: .
v_gene: TRBV4-1

CDR3aa: CASSAFRGDQPQHF
CDR3nt: TGTGCCAGCAGCGCTTTTCGGGGGGATCAGCCCCAGCATTTT
abundance: .
j_gene: TRBJ1-5
d_gene: .
v_gene: TRBV5-6

CDR3aa: CASVGGSIGSGANVLTF
CDR3nt: TGTGCCAGCGTTGGAGGGAGTATCGGCTCTGGGGCCAACGTCCTGACTTTC
abundance: once
j_gene: TRBJ2-6
d_gene: .
v_gene: TRBV2

CDR3aa: CASSLRANTEAFF
CDR3nt: TGTGCCAGCAGTTTGAGAGCGAACACTGAAGCTTTCTTT
abundance: .
j_gene: TRBJ1-1
d_gene: .
v_gene: TRBV6-4

CDR3aa: CASSLGRAGVVEQFF
CDR3nt: TGTGCCAGCAGCTTAGGACGAGCGGGAGTGGTTGAGCAGTTCTTC
abundance: .
j_gene: TRBJ2-1
d_gene: TRBD2
v_gene: TRBV7-9

CDR3aa: CASSVSLAGLTLGNEQFF
CDR3nt: TGTGCCAGCAGTGTTTCCCTAGCGGGCCTCACATTGGGGAATGAGCAGTTCTTC
abundance: .
j_gene: TRBJ2-1
d_gene: TRBD2
v_gene: TRBV2

CDR3aa: CASSAGQGADTQYF
CDR3nt: TGCGCCAGCAGCGCGGGACAGGGGGCAGATACGCAGTATTTT
abundance: .
j_gene: TRBJ2-3
d_gene: TRBD1
v_gene: TRBV5-1

CDR3aa: CASSVLAGAETQYF
CDR3nt: TGTGCCAGCAGTGTACTAGCGGGGGCGGAGACCCAGTACTTC
abundance: .
j_gene: TRBJ2-5
d_gene: TRBD2
v_gene: TRBV6-4

CDR3aa: CASSDNSGNTIYF
CDR3nt: TGCGCCAGCAGCGACAACTCTGGAAACACCATATATTTT
abundance: few
j_gene: TRBJ1-3
d_gene: .
v_gene: TRBV5-1